This record looks at one T cell receptor beta chain sequence and its context. CDR3 length: 15 amino acids. V trimming: 6 bases; J trimming: 6 bases; junction bases outside the gene matches: 10. Germline CDR1 PRHDT, CDR2 FYEKMQ (reference sequence). Those who participated ranged in age from about 18 to 89 years and resided in about two dozen US areas. The sample belongs to a study of blood T cell repertoires in COVID-19. Authors' methods: By means of reference gene primer amplification, nucleated cell counts were estimated. Using immunoSEQ multiplex PCR, the repertoire was profiled, and TCRdb retains in-frame clones only, with some absent. That table supplies the V and J calls and clone size; D and trimming were determined from the DNA. The sample lists roughly 210,000 clones, roughly 91% occurring once.

The chain employs TRBV13 and TRBJ2-2, with 7 bases fitting TRBD2. The sequenced sample consisted of PBMCs or T cells enriched from blood (not recorded which). The TCR was taken from a man aged 30 to 39 in a cohort exposed to, infected with or recovered from COVID-19 (not recorded which). Written as DNA, the CDR3 is TGTGCCAGCAGTCAACCGGAGGGAGGGCCCGGGGAGCTGTTTTTT. Translating it yields CASSQPEGGPGELFF.